Below, 11 T cell receptor beta chains from the same sample are listed, as sequenced in a study of beta chain features in type 1 diabetes. Sequenced material consisted of expressed TCRB transcripts (all of the isolated RNA was reverse transcribed). Assay used: immunoSEQ multiplex PCR; TCRdb lists only in-frame clones, some missing. This repertoire shows 200,000 to 250,000 clones, about 10% found once; its top ten account for 0.03% to 0.04%. The source material was naive CD4+ T cells from blood. These receptors were taken from a woman aged 18-35 years in good health.

This clone was observed a handful of times. The CDR3: CASSESAVNEQYF. CDR3 bases: TGTGCCAGCAGTGAGTCGGCGGTCAACGAGCAGTACTTC. J is TRBJ2-7 and V is TRBV6-1; D call uncertain. Germline V gene data show CDR1 as MNHNS and CDR2 as SASEGT. V gave up 3 bases and J gave up 5 bases, with 11 bases separating them. CDR3 length: 13 residues.

The chain employs TRBV30 and TRBJ2-7; D might be TRBD1 (5 bases). There are 13 residues in the CDR3. Trimming pared 4 bases from V and 9 bases from J, leaving 19 bases between. Germline lookup yields CDR1 GTSNPN and CDR2 SVGIG (reference sequence). CDR3 coding DNA: TGTGCCTGGATTGCAGGGTCGACCCGCGGGCAGTACTTC. Translating gives CAWIAGSTRGQYF.

The J gene is TRBJ1-6, the V gene TRBV25-1; D call uncertain. Germline V gene data show CDR1 as MGHDK and CDR2 as SYGVNS. V lost 7 bases, J lost 13 bases, and 14 bases lay in between. This CDR3 is 12 amino acids long. CDR3 amino acids: CASTEGSRPLHF. The DNA for the CDR3 is TGTGCCAGCACCGAGGGTAGCCGTCCCCTCCACTTT.

Only a few counts were recorded for this clone. The genes are TRBV14 and TRBJ2-6; 10 bases agree with TRBD1. Germline V gives CDR1 SGHDN, CDR2 FVKESK. The CDR3 extends over 19 amino acids. The V and J ends lost 1 base and 1 base, in that order; junction bases with no gene match: 7. Here the CDR3 reads CASSQVWTGGPSGANVLTF. CDR3 nucleotide sequence: TGTGCCAGCAGCCAAGTTTGGACAGGGGGACCTTCTGGGGCCAACGTCCTGACTTTC.

This chain connects TRBV5-5 to TRBJ1-2, with D perhaps TRBD1 (5 bases). Germline V gene data show CDR1 as SGHKS and CDR2 as YYEKEE (reference sequence). The ends were cut back, 0 bases at V and 2 bases at J, with 26 bases in the middle. CDR3 length equals 20 residues. CDR3 nucleotides: TGTGCCAGCAGCTTGGGGTTCGGCGGGGGACTTCCGAATTCCAACTATGGCTACACCTTC. This sequence encodes CASSLGFGGGLPNSNYGYTF. Variable domain in full (rest from reference TRBV5-5 and TRBJ1-2): DAGVTQSPTHLIKTRGQQVTLRCSPISGHKSVSWYQQVLGQGPQFIFQYYEKEERGRGNFPDRFSARQFPNYSSELNVNALLLGDSALYLCASSLGFGGGLPNSNYGYTFGSGTRLTVV.

The chain carries TRBV5-4 and TRBJ2-7; TRBD2 is a possible D gene (6 bases). The V and J ends lost 0 bases and 5 bases respectively, with 12 bases between them. This CDR3 region has 14 residues. From germline, CDR1 is SGHNT and CDR2 YYREEE (reference sequence). The DNA for the CDR3 is TGTGCCAGCAGCTTGGTGGGGGGACGCGACGAGCAGTACTTC. It codes for CASSLVGGRDEQYF.

This clone was seen many times. The chain joins TRBV9 to TRBJ2-5; 8 bases agree with TRBD1. From germline, CDR1 is SGDLS and CDR2 YYNGEE. Trimming took 2 bases from V and 2 from J; bases not matched to a gene: 11. This CDR3 has 17 residues. The CDR3, as DNA: TGTGCCAGCAGCGTTTTCTCCGGGACAGGTCCTCAAGAGACCCAGTACTTC. Translating it yields CASSVFSGTGPQETQYF.

A few counts support this clone. The V and J genes are TRBV11-2 and TRBJ1-4; TRBD1 aligns across 10 bases. The germline gives CDR1 SGHAT, CDR2 FQNNGV. V lost 6 bases, J lost 7 bases, and 5 bases stayed unmatched. CDR3 length: 14 amino acids. CDR3 protein: CASSSDRGGEKLFF. The CDR3 nucleotides are TGTGCCAGCAGTTCGGACAGGGGGGGTGAAAAACTGTTTTTT.

This clone was counted only a few times. The genes are TRBV7-9 and TRBJ2-5, with TRBD2 matching 12 bases. The CDR3 loop spans 15 amino acids. Trimming took 4 bases from V and 5 from J; bases not matched to a gene: 5. Looked up from germline, CDR1 is SEHNR and CDR2 is FQNEAQ (reference sequence). The CDR3: CASSSGLAGRETQYF. The CDR3 region has the DNA TGTGCCAGCAGCTCGGGACTAGCGGGTCGGGAGACCCAGTACTTC.

In nucleotides, the CDR3 is TGTGCCAGCAGCTCGGGACTAGCGGGAGGGCTGGTAAACACCGGGGAGCTGTTTTTT. Its translation is CASSSGLAGGLVNTGELFF. V usage is TRBV7-8 and J usage is TRBJ2-2, with 16 bases that match TRBD2. J gave up 2 bases and V 4 bases, and 7 bases lay outside the gene matches. Germline loops: CDR1 SGHVS, CDR2 FQNEAQ. The CDR3 length is 19 residues.

This clone was seen a handful of times. This chain links TRBV12-5 with TRBJ2-1; TRBD2 is a possible D gene (6 bases). The ends were cut back, 4 bases at V and 10 bases at J, with 14 bases in the middle. This CDR3 is built from 13 residues. CDR1 and CDR2 from the germline V gene are LGHNT and FRNRAP. The CDR3 loop reads CASGWGLGGEQFF. In nucleotides, the CDR3 is TGTGCTAGTGGTTGGGGACTCGGCGGGGAGCAGTTCTTC.